Below are 27 T cell receptor beta chains sequenced from a single sample in a study of tumor-infiltrating lymphocytes in primary liver carcinoma (dated 2017 in TCRdb). Without any cell sorting, total RNA and DNA were co-extracted from about 20-30 mg of bulk tissue using the AllPrep DNA/RNA mini kit. The run used an Illumina HiSeq 2500. Using a constant-region primer and ProtoScript II reverse transcriptase, TCRbeta-specific cDNA was reverse-transcribed from 500 to 650 ng total RNA. Three nested multiplex PCR rounds, following a slightly modified ARM-PCR procedure, were used to build the TCRbeta libraries. Multiplex TRBV1-TRBV30 forward primers and a Cbeta reverse primer were used in the first two PCR rounds, each of which was run for 10 cycles. Clones were called with MiXCR by TCRdb after fastp trimmed the public reads at Q25, and only in-frame beta chains were retained. Entries are consolidated by CDR3 protein sequence, retaining the most common genes and DNA. This sample has approximately 100,000 distinct CDR3 sequences in its table, and approximately 70% of those were observed once. Around 12% of the sample belongs to the ten largest clones.

Source material: liver tumor tissue from sampling region 2. This specimen's cell subset or site label, interpreted: tumor region T2, inferior pole. The receptors originated from a woman aged 60 to 75 with primary liver carcinoma and hepatitis B virus infection.

This rearrangement joins TRBV7-3 to TRBJ2-3; 7 bases align to TRBD2. Germline lookup yields CDR1 SGHTA and CDR2 FQGTGA. The CDR3 extends over 15 amino acids. After removal of 2 bases from V and 2 bases from J, the junction contained 4 bases not matched to a gene. The CDR3 nucleotides are TGTGCCAGCAGCTTATGGGGGAGGGCCACAGATACGCAGTATTTT. Its protein product is CASSLWGRATDTQYF.

On this clonotype itself: As the CDR3 is not closed by the conserved phenylalanine or tryptophan, this likely results from a read error. The limits of the CDR3 on the DNA are not certain, so only TCRdb's listed CDR3 is given. This CDR3 is CASAPQGNLYEQYL. The rearrangement uses TRBV12-5 and TRBJ2-7; the D call of TRBD1 is as the table states it, not checked on the DNA. The CDR3 comprises 14 residues, both ends counted. Germline V CDR1 and CDR2: LGHNT, FRNRAP.

Remarks on this clonotype: An end of the junction differs from the germline gene, which may be a read error. The rearrangement uses TRBV6-6 and TRBJ2-5; 7 bases agree with TRBD2. Germline values: CDR1 MNHNY, CDR2 SVGAGI (reference sequence). CDR3 length: 14 residues. CDR3 in amino acids: CASSGRAGKGTQYF. For the CDR3, the DNA is TGTGCCAGCAGCGGTAGAGCGGGAAAAGGGACCCAGTACTTT.

As for this clonotype: This CDR3 fails to terminate in the conserved phenylalanine or tryptophan, so it likely reflects a read error. The chain is built from TRBV7-8 and TRBJ1-1; tentatively, D is TRBD1 (5 bases). The CDR3 has 14 residues. Germline-derived CDR1 and CDR2 are SGHVS and FQNEAQ. In DNA, the CDR3 is TGTGCGAGCAGGGAAGCGGGGGGGAACACTGAAGCTTTCCTT. Translation: CASREAGGNTEAFL.

This clonotype was observed a handful of times. This CDR3 reads CAIQSGTYRTDTQYF. The CDR3 nucleotides are TGTGCCATCCAGAGTGGGACATATCGCACAGATACGCAGTATTTT. J is TRBJ2-3 and V is TRBV12-3 or TRBV12-4, with TRBD1 as a possible D gene (6 bases). V was trimmed by 10 bases and J by 1 base, leaving 18 bases between them. This CDR3 comprises 15 residues.

This clonotype was counted a single time. V and J are TRBV12-3 or TRBV12-4 and TRBJ2-6; TRBD1 aligns across 8 bases. The CDR3 extends over 15 amino acids. The V and J ends lost 9 bases and 2 bases, in that order; junction bases with no gene match: 6. CDR3 DNA sequence: TGTGCCAGGACTGCGACAGGGGCTGGGGCCAACGTCCTGACTTTC. Protein sequence: CARTATGAGANVLTF.

This clonotype was observed a few times. The V gene is TRBV5-1, the J gene TRBJ1-6; D not certain. The V gene's germline CDR1 is SGHRS and CDR2 YFSETQ. The ends were cut back, 3 bases at V and 7 bases at J, with 8 bases in the middle. CDR3 size: 13 residues. The CDR3 coding sequence is TGCGCCAGCAGCTCTTCAGACAATTCACCCCTCCACTTT. It encodes CASSSSDNSPLHF.

In the case of this clonotype: The junction departs from the called germline gene at one end, perhaps through a read error. J is TRBJ2-4 and V is TRBV12-3 or TRBV12-4, with no clear D. CDR3 size: 14 residues. This CDR3 is CGSSITIAKNIKYF. The CDR3 DNA reads TGTGGCAGCTCTATTACAATAGCCAAAAACATTAAGTACTTC.

As regards this clonotype: An end of the junction differs from the germline gene, which may be a read error. V gene TRBV11-2 combines with J gene TRBJ2-5; 8 bases are a match to TRBD2. CDR3 length equals 15 residues. Germline V CDR1 and CDR2: SGHAT, FQNNGV. CDR3 DNA sequence: TGTGCCGGCAGCTTTGCAACTAGCGGACAAGAGACCCAGCACTTC. It encodes CAGSFATSGQETQHF.

This clonotype was recorded a few times. It may be a read error: a sequence one base away is much more abundant. This chain links TRBV5-6 with TRBJ2-5, with D unresolved. CDR3 length: 13 amino acids. V was shortened by 4 bases and J by 2 bases, with 9 bases between the two germline ends. Germline-derived CDR1 and CDR2 are SGHDT and YYEEEE. The CDR3 region is CASSMLGQETQYF. The CDR3 DNA is TGTGCCAGCAGCATGCTGGGACAAGAGACCCAGTACTTC.

Remarks on this clonotype: A read error may explain this, as a much larger clone is one base away. The CDR3, as DNA: TGCGCCAGCAACCTCGCGGAAGAGACCCAGTACTTC. It is translated as CASNLAEETQYF. This chain uses TRBV5-1 with TRBJ2-5; D gene ambiguous. Looked up from germline, CDR1 is SGHRS and CDR2 is YFSETQ. The CDR3 totals 12 residues. Trimming shortened V by 6 bases and J by 3 bases, and 9 bases separated the two germline ends.

As regards this clonotype: The junction does not match germline at one end; this may be a read error. The genes are TRBV4-2 and TRBJ2-2; perhaps D is TRBD1 or TRBD2 (6 bases each). The CDR3 loop spans 15 amino acids. Germline-derived CDR1 and CDR2 are LGHNA and YNFKEQ. The CDR3 region has the DNA TGTGCCAGCCGCCGGGGGCGTGAGGTAATCGGGGAGCTGTCTTTT. As protein: CASRRGREVIGELSF.

Comments on this clonotype: This may be a read error, as it is one base from a much larger clone. V usage is TRBV14 and J usage is TRBJ2-4; D gene uncertain. Trimming left V 0 bases short and J 10 bases short, with 10 bases between. This CDR3 comprises 13 residues. CDR1 is SGHDN and CDR2 is FVKESK in the germline V gene. The CDR3 region is CASSQDGSQIQYF. The CDR3 DNA reads as TGTGCCAGCAGCCAAGATGGCAGTCAAATTCAGTACTTC.

Regarding this clonotype: At one boundary the junction diverges from the germline segment, which might be a read error. The CDR3 bases are TGTCCCAGCAGCCCACCGGGTAGCGGGAGAGCGTACGAGCAGTACTTC. It encodes CPSSPPGSGRAYEQYF. The V gene is TRBV5-4, the J gene TRBJ2-7; 9 bases align to TRBD2. Germline CDR1 reads SGHNT; CDR2 reads YYREEE (reference sequence). The CDR3 sequence is 16 residues long.

This clonotype was picked up a small number of times. Being one base from a much bigger clone, this may be a read error. The V gene is TRBV29-1, the J gene TRBJ1-4; 7 bases match TRBD1. The CDR3 loop spans 15 amino acids. The J segment lost 11 bases and the V segment lost 4 bases, leaving 16 bases of the junction unmatched. Per germline, CDR1 SQVTM and CDR2 ANQGSEA. The CDR3 reads CSVGAPRDSATKLFF. CDR3 nucleotide sequence: TGCAGCGTTGGTGCCCCTCGGGACAGTGCGACGAAACTGTTTTTT.

With respect to this clonotype: Because the CDR3 is missing its conserved closing phenylalanine or tryptophan, this is likely a read error. This chain connects TRBV2 to TRBJ2-7; 8 bases map to TRBD2. The germline V gene encodes CDR1 SNHLY and CDR2 FYNNEI. Trimming at V came to 3 bases and at J to 6 bases, leaving 10 bases not matched to a gene. The CDR3 spans 15 residues. The CDR3 is CASSEAGLEPSEQYS. CDR3 bases: TGTGCCAGCAGTGAGGCGGGACTAGAACCGAGCGAGCAGTACTCC.

Note on this clonotype: A read error may be the cause here, since a much bigger clone is one base away. This chain uses TRBV5-1 with TRBJ2-7; 8 bases are a match to TRBD2. CDR1 and CDR2 (germline): SGHRS, YFSETQ. Losses at the gene ends were 4 bases for V and 3 bases for J; bases not matched to a gene: 15. This CDR3 has 17 amino acids. In DNA form, the CDR3 reads TGCGCCAGCAGCGGCGGGACTAGAGGGGGGGTAGTCTACGAGCAGTACTTC. It translates to CASSGGTRGGVVYEQYF.

A remark on this clonotype: At one of its ends the junction is not consistent with the germline gene, which may arise from a read error. The J gene is TRBJ2-6, the V gene TRBV12-3 or TRBV12-4, with 8 bases aligning to TRBD1. The CDR3 runs to 15 residues. CDR3 region: CASTATGAGVNVLNF. The CDR3 DNA reads as TGTGCTAGCACCGCGACAGGGGCTGGGGTCAACGTCCTGAATTTC.

This chain uses TRBV11-3 with TRBJ2-1, with 7 positions matching TRBD2. The CDR3 consists of 17 residues. J gave up 8 bases and V 2 bases, and 15 bases lay outside the gene matches. The germline gives CDR1 SGHNT, CDR2 YENEEA. The CDR3 sequence is CASSLYRGECGVDEQFF. As DNA, the CDR3 is TGTGCCAGCAGCTTATATCGGGGGGAGTGTGGTGTCGATGAGCAGTTCTTC.

As to this clonotype: One end of the junction fails to match germline, which may point to a read error. The CDR3 sequence: CASSLVDSNEQFF. CDR3 DNA: TGTGCCAGCAGCTTAGTAGACAGTAATGAGCAGTTCTTT. The genes are TRBV11-3 and TRBJ2-1; tentatively, D is TRBD1 (5 bases). The CDR3 length is 13 residues. Germline CDR1 SGHNT, CDR2 YENEEA.

As to this clonotype: A much larger clone lies a single base off, so this may be a read error. The DNA for the CDR3 is TGCGCCAGCAGCCAGGGTTTCGTAGGGACTTTGTCCCACGAGCACTACTTC. Its protein product is CASSQGFVGTLSHEHYF. The rearrangement joins TRBV4-1 to TRBJ2-7; a weak D match, TRBD2 (6 bases). The germline CDR1 and CDR2 sequences are MGHRA and YSYEKL. This CDR3 comprises 17 residues.

Of note for this clonotype: An end of the junction does not agree with germline; a read error may underlie this. J is TRBJ2-7 and V is TRBV7-9; the D call may be TRBD1 or TRBD2 (6 bases each). The CDR3 has 14 amino acids. Germline V gives CDR1 SEHNR, CDR2 FQNEAQ (reference sequence). The CDR3 nucleotides are TGTGCCAGCAGTCACGGGGGCGGCTCCTACGGGCAGTACTTC. Its translation is CASSHGGGSYGQYF.

This clonotype showed up many times. The rearrangement links TRBV29-1 to TRBJ2-3; 8 positions agree with TRBD1. This CDR3 contains 12 residues. V lost 7 bases, J lost 1 base, and 1 base stayed unmatched. Germline CDR1 SQVTM, CDR2 ANQGSEA. The CDR3 nucleotides are TGCAGCGAGGACAGGGGCACAGATACGCAGTATTTT. Encoded protein: CSEDRGTDTQYF.

V and J are TRBV28 and TRBJ1-5, with unresolved D. V was trimmed by 6 bases and J by 0 bases, leaving 12 bases between them. This CDR3 region has 15 residues. Germline-derived CDR1 and CDR2 are MDHEN and SYDVKM. CDR3 nucleotide sequence: TGTGCCAGCAGCGGAACCTTCCCTAGCAATCAGCCCCAGCATTTT. Amino acids: CASSGTFPSNQPQHF.

Comment on this clonotype: One junction end does not reproduce the germline sequence, and a read error may be involved. The genes are TRBV11-2 and TRBJ2-3; D is perhaps TRBD2 (7 bases). The CDR3 extends over 17 amino acids. CDR1 SGHAT and CDR2 FQNNGV come from the germline V gene. CDR3 sequence (DNA): TGTGCCAACAGCATAGGGGGACTAACGTATACGTCAGATACGCAGTATTTT. It encodes CANSIGGLTYTSDTQYF.

CDR3 loop: CASSLYSNTGELFF. CDR3 DNA sequence: TGTGCCAGCAGTTTATACAGTAACACCGGGGAGCTGTTTTTT. This chain uses TRBV12-3 or TRBV12-4 with TRBJ2-2, with D hard to call. The V end lost 2 bases, the J end lost 2 bases, and 6 bases lay between the germline ends. CDR3 length: 14 amino acids.

This clonotype was seen only a few times. One base away lies a much larger clone, so this may be a sequencing read error. The V and J genes are TRBV12-3 or TRBV12-4 and TRBJ1-1; possibly TRBD1 for D (6 bases). The CDR3 spans 15 residues. V was trimmed by 3 bases and J by 6 bases, leaving 17 bases between them. The CDR3 sequence: CASSFTTGPRAEAFF. Here the CDR3 DNA reads TGTGCCAGCAGTTTTACAACAGGGCCGAGGGCTGAAGCTTTCTTT.